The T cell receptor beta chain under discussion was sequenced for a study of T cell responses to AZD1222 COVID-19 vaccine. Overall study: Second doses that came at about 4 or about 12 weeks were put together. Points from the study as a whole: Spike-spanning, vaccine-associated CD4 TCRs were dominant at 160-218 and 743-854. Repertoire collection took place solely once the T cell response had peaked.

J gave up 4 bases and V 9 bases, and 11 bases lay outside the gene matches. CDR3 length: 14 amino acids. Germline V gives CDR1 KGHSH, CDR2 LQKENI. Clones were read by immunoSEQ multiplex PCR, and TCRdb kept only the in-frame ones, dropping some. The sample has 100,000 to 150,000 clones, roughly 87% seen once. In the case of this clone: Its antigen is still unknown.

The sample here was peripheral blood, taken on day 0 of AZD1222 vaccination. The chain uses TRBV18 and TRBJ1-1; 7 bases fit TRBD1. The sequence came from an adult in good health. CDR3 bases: TGTGCCAGTACAAATTTAGGGGGCGGCACTGAAGCTTTCTTT. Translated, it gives CASTNLGGGTEAFF.